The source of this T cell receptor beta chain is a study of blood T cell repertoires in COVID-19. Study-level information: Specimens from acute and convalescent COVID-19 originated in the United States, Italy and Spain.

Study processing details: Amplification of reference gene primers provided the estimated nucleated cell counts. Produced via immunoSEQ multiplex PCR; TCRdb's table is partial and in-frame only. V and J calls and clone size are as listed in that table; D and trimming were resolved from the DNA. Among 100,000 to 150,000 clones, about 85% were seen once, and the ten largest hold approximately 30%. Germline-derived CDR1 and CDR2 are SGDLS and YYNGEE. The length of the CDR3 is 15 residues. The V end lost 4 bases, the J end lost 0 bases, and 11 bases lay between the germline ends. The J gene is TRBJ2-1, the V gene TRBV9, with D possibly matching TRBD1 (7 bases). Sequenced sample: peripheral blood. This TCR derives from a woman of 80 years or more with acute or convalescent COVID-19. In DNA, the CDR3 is TGTGCCAGCAGCCCAGGGGGGAACTCCTACAATGAGCAGTTCTTC. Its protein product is CASSPGGNSYNEQFF.